This T cell receptor (beta chain) originates from a study of T cells after yellow fever vaccination. A process of 5'RACE template switching, which added a universal primer site and UMIs, was used to make TCR cDNA. A single record per CDR3 protein comes from TCRdb applying MiXCR to the 5' RACE reads. The top ten clones hold 36% of a sample with roughly 190,000 distinct CDR3 sequences, approximately 11% of them seen once. The germline V gene encodes CDR1 SEHNR and CDR2 FQNEAQ (reference sequence). V was shortened by 5 bases and J by 6 bases, with 14 bases between the two germline ends. The CDR3 extends over 14 amino acids. The study, taken as a whole, reports: Post-booster reappearance was seen for most primary-vaccination clones (around 97% CD4, 75% to 90% CD8). Clonotypes found in both CD4 and CD8 compartments made up a small share.

This clonotype came up a few times. Its matching antigen is unknown. This receptor was identified in a man between 18 and 35 years old who received the YFV17D yellow fever vaccine. The sequencing here drew on CD8+ T cells sorted from PBMCs, taken 15 days after the yellow fever booster vaccination. This chain connects TRBV7-9 to TRBJ2-1; a possible D gene is TRBD2 (6 bases). For the CDR3, the DNA is TGTGCCAGCAGCCAGCCGGGACTTTTCAATGAGCAGTTCTTC. Residues: CASSQPGLFNEQFF.